This T cell receptor beta chain originates from a study of T cells in Graves' hyperthyroidism and ophthalmopathy. Study-wide results and caveats: Before onset, ophthalmopathy was predicted by the model a median approximately 6.7 months earlier.

Amplification of TCR beta CDR3 regions was performed using RNA transcripts as template. HTBI primers were employed in a first-round RT-PCR of the TCR CDR3. TCRdb re-called the multiplex PCR reads through MiXCR, storing one row per CDR3 protein. The sample has 450,000 to 650,000 distinct CDR3 sequences, 14% seen once. This clonotype was recorded many times. What it binds is not known. Exclusion criteria comprised uncontrolled infection, other autoimmune disease, pregnancy or lactation. Germline assignment: CDR1 MNHEY and CDR2 SVGEGT. The junction had 16 bases not matched to a gene; V was cut back by 9 bases and J by 3 bases. The CDR3 length is 17 residues.

This receptor was taken from a woman aged 18 to 35 with Graves' ophthalmopathy. The source material was blood. The chain has TRBV6-2 or TRBV6-3 and TRBJ2-3; 9 nucleotides agree with TRBD1. CDR3: CASSLPFRDRVTDTQYF. The CDR3 DNA reads TGTGCCAGTTCCCTCCCATTCCGGGACAGGGTTACAGATACGCAGTATTTT.